Below are 9 T cell receptor beta chains sequenced from a single sample in a study of OX40 agonist ivuxolimab in advanced cancers. The method was immunoSEQ multiplex PCR; TCRdb's version includes in-frame clones alone and lacks a portion of them. This sample has 40,000 to 55,000 clones, with more than 80% found just once. Material: CD4+ or CD8+ T cells sorted from blood, obtained in a trial of the OX40 agonist ivuxolimab. The source of these receptors is an adult with an advanced solid tumor such as melanoma, head and neck, liver or kidney cancer.

The CDR3 here is CASSRETGRDYGYTF. As DNA, the CDR3 is TGCGCCAGCAGCCGAGAGACAGGGCGGGACTATGGCTACACCTTC. The chain uses TRBV5-1 and TRBJ1-2; 7 bases match TRBD1. In germline, CDR1 is SGHRS, CDR2 YFSETQ. The CDR3 runs to 15 residues. V trimming: 4 bases; J trimming: 3 bases; junction bases outside the gene matches: 9.

The gene calls are TRBV18 and TRBJ1-1, with D possibly TRBD1 on 6 matching bases. The CDR3 consists of 15 residues. Germline CDR1 KGHSH, CDR2 LQKENI. V gave up 2 bases and J gave up 2 bases, with 12 bases separating them. Here the CDR3 DNA reads TGTGCCAGCTCACCAAGAGACAGGACAAACACTGAAGCTTTCTTT. Translating it yields CASSPRDRTNTEAFF.

The chain carries TRBV5-4 and TRBJ2-7; 13 nucleotides line up with TRBD2. V was pared by 4 bases and J by 3 bases, with 4 bases of the junction left unmatched. The CDR3 contains 15 residues. CDR1 and CDR2 from the germline V gene are SGHNT and YYREEE (reference sequence). CDR3 amino acids: CASSPGLAGLYEQYF. The CDR3 DNA is TGTGCCAGCAGCCCGGGACTAGCGGGACTCTACGAGCAGTACTTC.

The chain recombines TRBV28 with TRBJ2-7; TRBD2 matches at 8 bases. Germline CDR1 and CDR2: MDHEN and SYDVKM. The CDR3 totals 16 residues. With V trimmed by 6 bases and J by 2 bases, 12 bases remained unmatched. For the CDR3, the DNA is TGTGCCAGCAGGACAACGGGGGGGGTAGGGACCTACGAGCAGTACTTC. This codes for CASRTTGGVGTYEQYF.

This chain links TRBV6-6 with TRBJ2-2, with a possible D match to TRBD1 (6 bases). Trimming removed 6 bases from V and 4 bases from J, with 12 bases in between. The germline V gene has CDR1 MNHNY and CDR2 SVGAGI (reference sequence). The CDR3 loop spans 14 amino acids. CDR3 amino acids: CASSLGQITGELFF. The CDR3 nucleotides are TGTGCCAGCAGCCTGGGACAAATCACCGGGGAGCTGTTTTTT.

The table lists this clone with a count of one. This rearrangement joins TRBV18 to TRBJ1-1; unclear D gene. This CDR3 contains 13 residues. The germline V and J ends were trimmed by 2 bases and 4 bases, with 8 bases remaining between them. Germline V gene data show CDR1 as KGHSH and CDR2 as LQKENI. CDR3 sequence: CASSPVHGTEAFF. The CDR3 coding sequence is TGTGCCAGCTCACCAGTACACGGCACTGAAGCTTTCTTT.

The rearrangement links TRBV6-1 to TRBJ2-1; D may be TRBD2 (6 bases). V was shortened by 5 bases and J by 0 bases, with 11 bases between the two germline ends. The CDR3 totals 15 residues. Germline V gene sequence: CDR1 MNHNS, CDR2 SASEGT. The CDR3 region is CASSFGGSSYNEQFF. CDR3 nucleotides: TGTGCCAGCAGTTTCGGAGGGAGCTCCTACAATGAGCAGTTCTTC.

The rearrangement joins TRBV27 to TRBJ1-2, with 7 bases that match TRBD1. Trimming at V came to 4 bases and at J to 4 bases, leaving 6 bases not matched to a gene. The germline gives CDR1 MNHEY, CDR2 SMNVEV (reference sequence). The CDR3 contains 14 residues. The CDR3 loop is CASSSRQGSYGYTF. The CDR3 nucleotides read TGTGCCAGCAGTTCCCGACAGGGCAGCTATGGCTACACCTTC.

The chain combines TRBV9 with TRBJ2-1; maybe TRBD1 (6 bases). This CDR3 contains 14 residues. Germline CDR1 SGDLS, CDR2 YYNGEE. V was shortened by 5 bases and J by 10 bases, with 19 bases between the two germline ends. CDR3 loop: CASSRGYERREQFF. As DNA, the CDR3 is TGTGCCAGCAGTAGGGGGTACGAGAGGAGGGAGCAGTTCTTC. Full variable domain (missing parts from reference TRBV9 and TRBJ2-1): DSGVTQTPKHLITATGQRVTLRCSPRSGDLSVYWYQQSLDQGLQFLIQYYNGEERAKGNILERFSAQQFPDLHSELNLSSLELGDSALYFCASSRGYERREQFFGPGTRLTVL.